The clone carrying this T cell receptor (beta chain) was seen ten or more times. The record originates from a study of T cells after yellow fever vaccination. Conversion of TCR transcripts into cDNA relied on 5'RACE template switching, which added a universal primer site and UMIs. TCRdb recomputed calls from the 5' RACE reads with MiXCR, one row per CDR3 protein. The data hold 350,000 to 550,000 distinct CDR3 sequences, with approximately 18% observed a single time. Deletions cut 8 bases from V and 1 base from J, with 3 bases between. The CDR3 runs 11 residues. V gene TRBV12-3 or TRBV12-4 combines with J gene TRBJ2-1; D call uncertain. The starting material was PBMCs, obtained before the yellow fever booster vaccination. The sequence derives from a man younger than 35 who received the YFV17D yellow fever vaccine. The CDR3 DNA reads TGTGCCAGCCAGTCCTACAATGAGCAGTTCTTC. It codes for CASQSYNEQFF.